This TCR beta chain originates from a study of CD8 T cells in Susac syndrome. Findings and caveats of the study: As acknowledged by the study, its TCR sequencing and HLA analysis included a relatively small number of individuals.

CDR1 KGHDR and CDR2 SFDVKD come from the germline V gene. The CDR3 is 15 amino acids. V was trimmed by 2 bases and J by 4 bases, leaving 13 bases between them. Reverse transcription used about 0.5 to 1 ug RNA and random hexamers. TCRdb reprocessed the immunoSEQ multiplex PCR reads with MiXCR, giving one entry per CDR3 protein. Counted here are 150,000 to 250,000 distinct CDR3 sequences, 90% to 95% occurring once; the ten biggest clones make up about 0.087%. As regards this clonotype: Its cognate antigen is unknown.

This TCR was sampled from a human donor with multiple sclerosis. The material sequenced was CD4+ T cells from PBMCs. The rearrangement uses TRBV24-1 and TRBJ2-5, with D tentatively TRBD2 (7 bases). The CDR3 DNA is TGTGCCACCAGTGATTCTCGGGGGGCGGGAGAGACCCAGTACTTC. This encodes CATSDSRGAGETQYF.